The 22 T cell receptor beta chains presented below share a single source sample, sequenced in a study of T cell responses to AZD1222 COVID-19 vaccine. Clones were sequenced by immunoSEQ multiplex PCR, and TCRdb holds only the in-frame ones, with some missing. The sample includes 170,000 or so clones, approximately 86% of them seen just once. The sample consisted of peripheral blood, taken on day 0 of AZD1222 vaccination. Every receptor here comes from an adult in good health.

The chain joins TRBV27 to TRBJ2-2; D uncertain. Germline V gene sequence: CDR1 MNHEY, CDR2 SMNVEV (reference sequence). With 0 bases removed from V and 4 bases from J, the gap between germline ends came to 3 bases. The CDR3 contains 13 residues. The DNA of the CDR3 is TGTGCCAGCAGTTTATCGGTCACCGGGGAGCTGTTTTTT. Its translation: CASSLSVTGELFF.

The gene calls are TRBV6-5 and TRBJ1-2, with no clear D. Germline V gives CDR1 MNHEY, CDR2 SVGAGI. The CDR3 is made up of 15 amino acids. The V and J ends lost 0 bases and 0 bases respectively, with 8 bases between them. CDR3 protein: CASSYSYTTNYGYTF. The CDR3 DNA sequence: TGTGCCAGCAGTTACTCCTACACAACTAACTATGGCTACACCTTC.

This clone has a single count. The chain joins TRBV30 to TRBJ1-5; 10 positions agree with TRBD1. CDR3 length: 15 residues. Germline CDR1 and CDR2: GTSNPN and SVGIG (reference sequence). The V and J ends lost 3 bases and 6 bases, in that order; junction bases with no gene match: 8. CDR3 in DNA: TGTGCCTGGAGGCCACCGGGACAGGGGCTTCAGCCCCAGCATTTT. Protein product: CAWRPPGQGLQPQHF.

V and J are TRBV6-9 and TRBJ2-7, with D maybe TRBD1 (5 bases). V lost 2 bases, J lost 6 bases, and 8 bases lay in between. Germline V gene data show CDR1 as MNHGY and CDR2 as SVAAGI. The CDR3 length is 12 residues. The CDR3 DNA is TGTGCCAGCAGTTATCCCCAGGGCGAGCAGTACTTC. It yields the protein CASSYPQGEQYF.

The chain uses TRBV9 and TRBJ2-1, with unresolved D. V dropped 1 base and J dropped 4 bases, with 6 bases sitting between them. Per germline, CDR1 SGDLS and CDR2 YYNGEE. This CDR3 contains 13 residues. The CDR3 bases are TGTGCCAGCAGCGTACAAGGGTACAATGAGCAGTTCTTC. Its translation: CASSVQGYNEQFF.

The chain links TRBV29-1 to TRBJ2-3; perhaps TRBD2 as D (6 bases). Trimming took 8 bases from V and 1 from J, leaving 10 bases between them. The CDR3 consists of 12 residues. From germline, CDR1 is SQVTM and CDR2 ANQGSEA. The DNA for the CDR3 is TGCAGCCTCTGGGGGGGCACAGATACGCAGTATTTT. Encoded protein: CSLWGGTDTQYF.

The gene calls are TRBV5-8 and TRBJ1-1, with D unresolved. V lost 2 bases and J lost 1, with 15 bases in between. Germline CDR1 SGHTS, CDR2 YDEGEE. The CDR3 runs 16 residues. Written as DNA, the CDR3 is TGTGCCAGCAGCTTACCCAGGTGGGAGGGGAACACTGAAGCTTTCTTT. This codes for CASSLPRWEGNTEAFF.

J is TRBJ2-3 and V is TRBV5-8; 8 nucleotides agree with TRBD2. The germline V gene encodes CDR1 SGHTS and CDR2 YDEGEE. There are 17 residues in the CDR3. The V gene end was trimmed by 2 bases and the J gene end by 2 bases; junction bases not matched to a gene: 10. The CDR3 coding sequence is TGTGCCAGCAGCTTAACACGGGAGGGGGAGTACACAGATACGCAGTATTTT. Protein product: CASSLTREGEYTDTQYF.

The gene calls are TRBV4-2 and TRBJ2-7, with D hard to call. Germline lookup yields CDR1 LGHNA and CDR2 YNFKEQ. This CDR3 comprises 13 residues. Trimming cost V 2 bases and J 2 bases, with 7 bases left between them. CDR3 bases: TGTGCCAGCAGCCAAAGGCTAGCCTACGAGCAGTACTTC. This codes for CASSQRLAYEQYF.

This clone was observed a few times. The V call is TRBV7-8, the J call TRBJ1-1, with D tentatively TRBD1 (6 bases). Germline CDR1 reads SGHVS; CDR2 reads FQNEAQ. The CDR3 contains 17 residues. V was clipped by 4 bases and J by 1 base, with 19 bases between them. CDR3 in amino acids: CASSSRVGGHGNTEAFF. In DNA form, the CDR3 reads TGTGCCAGCAGCTCCAGGGTTGGGGGACATGGGAACACTGAAGCTTTCTTT.

The chain combines TRBV15 with TRBJ2-7; D is tentatively TRBD1 or TRBD2 (7 bases each). Germline values: CDR1 LNHNV, CDR2 YYDKDF (reference sequence). V was cut by 0 bases and J by 4 bases, with 19 bases left in between. This CDR3 is 17 amino acids long. CDR3 residues: CATSRDYSSRGGYEQYF. The CDR3 nucleotides read TGTGCCACCAGCAGAGATTACAGTAGCAGGGGGGGATACGAGCAGTACTTC. Drawing the rest from reference TRBV15 and TRBJ2-7, the complete variable domain is DAMVIQNPRYQVTQFGKPVTLSCSQTLNHNVMYWYQQKSSQAPKLLFHYYDKDFNNEADTPDNFQSRRPNTSFCFLDIRSPGLGDTAMYLCATSRDYSSRGGYEQYFGPGTRLTVT.

The chain couples TRBV19 to TRBJ2-4; tentative D call: TRBD2 (5 bases). This CDR3 comprises 17 residues. Trimming stripped 7 bases from V and 0 bases from J, with 19 bases between. Per the germline V gene, CDR1 is LNHDA and CDR2 is SQIVND (reference sequence). CDR3 sequence reads: CASTPGRTGVAKNIQYF. In DNA, the CDR3 is TGTGCCAGTACCCCTGGACGAACCGGGGTAGCCAAAAACATTCAGTACTTC.

The rearrangement uses TRBV4-1 and TRBJ2-3; 16 positions agree with TRBD2. From germline, CDR1 is MGHRA and CDR2 YSYEKL. With V trimmed by 5 bases and J by 6 bases, 8 bases remained unmatched. The CDR3 totals 17 residues. CDR3 in DNA: TGCGCCAGCAGCGCAGAACCGGGACTAGCGGGAGGGGATACGCAGTATTTT. Translating gives CASSAEPGLAGGDTQYF.

This clone has only one observation. V gene TRBV6-6 combines with J gene TRBJ1-6; D is ambiguous. Germline V gene lookup returns CDR1 MNHNY and CDR2 SVGAGI (reference sequence). The V gene lost 0 bases and the J gene lost 12 bases, with 15 bases spanning the gap. This CDR3 is built from 15 residues. CDR3 sequence: CASSYSNPRGGPLHF. DNA for the CDR3: TGTGCCAGCAGTTACTCGAATCCCCGTGGTGGACCCCTCCACTTT.

The table lists this clone with a count of one. The rearrangement links TRBV24-1 to TRBJ2-5, with 7 bases fitting TRBD1. The CDR3 contains 16 residues. Per germline, CDR1 KGHDR and CDR2 SFDVKD. V was pared by 3 bases and J by 2 bases, with 8 bases of the junction left unmatched. CDR3 region: CATSDDYRDSQETQYF. CDR3 coding DNA: TGTGCCACCAGTGATGATTACCGGGACAGTCAAGAGACCCAGTACTTC.

J is TRBJ2-3 and V is TRBV7-9; 7 nucleotides align to TRBD2. The CDR3 has 17 residues. V lost 1 base to trimming and J lost 4 bases; unmatched junction nucleotides: 11. Germline CDR1 is SEHNR and CDR2 is FQNEAQ (reference sequence). The CDR3 DNA is TGTGCCAGCAGCTTAGGCCGCGGGAGTAGTATGGCAGATACGCAGTATTTT. Its translation is CASSLGRGSSMADTQYF.

This chain uses TRBV15 with TRBJ2-1; TRBD2 matches at 9 bases. CDR1 is LNHNV, CDR2 YYDKDF, per germline (reference sequence). This CDR3 is built from 15 residues. Unmatched junction bases numbered 3, after V lost 1 base and J lost 5 bases. In DNA, the CDR3 is TGTGCCACCAGCAGAGGAGCGGGAGGAAACAATGAGCAGTTCTTC. Encoded protein: CATSRGAGGNNEQFF.

The chain links TRBV9 to TRBJ2-1; D may be TRBD1 or TRBD2 (6 bases each). Deletions cut 6 bases from V and 7 bases from J, with 20 bases between. The CDR3 runs to 15 residues. Germline lookup yields CDR1 SGDLS and CDR2 YYNGEE. The chain's CDR3 is CASTQGGVGGNEQFF. The CDR3 nucleotides are TGTGCCAGCACCCAAGGGGGAGTGGGGGGAAATGAGCAGTTCTTC.

The V and J genes are TRBV28 and TRBJ1-1, with D perhaps matching TRBD1 (6 bases). Germline V gives CDR1 MDHEN, CDR2 SYDVKM. The ends were cut back, 3 bases at V and 7 bases at J, with 12 bases in the middle. The length of the CDR3 is 13 residues. The CDR3: CASSFSDSFEAFF. The CDR3 nucleotides read TGTGCCAGCAGTTTCTCGGACAGCTTTGAAGCTTTCTTT.

This rearrangement joins TRBV7-6 to TRBJ1-3, with 7 bases lining up with TRBD1. Germline CDR1 is SGHVS and CDR2 is FNYEAQ. Trimming cost V 5 bases and J 0 bases; bases outside gene matches: 4. CDR3 length: 15 residues. In DNA, the CDR3 is TGTGCCAGCAGCGCCGGACAGGTCTCTGGAAACACCATATATTTT. It translates to CASSAGQVSGNTIYF. Full variable domain (remainder filled in from reference TRBV7-6 and TRBJ1-3): GAGVSQSPRYKVTKRGQDVALRCDPISGHVSLYWYRQALGQGPEFLTYFNYEAQQDKSGLPNDRFSAERPEGSISTLTIQRTEQRDSAMYRCASSAGQVSGNTIYFGEGSWLTVV.

This chain links TRBV9 with TRBJ2-2; possibly TRBD1 for D (5 bases). The CDR3 length is 16 residues. The ends were cut back, 0 bases at V and 4 bases at J, with 13 bases in the middle. Germline loops: CDR1 SGDLS, CDR2 YYNGEE. The DNA of the CDR3 is TGTGCCAGCAGCGTAGGGGGCGCCCCGGGCACCGGGGAGCTGTTTTTT. Protein product: CASSVGGAPGTGELFF.

The CDR3 DNA reads TGTGCCAGCAGTCCTGACAGGGGAGGAGGCTACACCTTC. Translating gives CASSPDRGGGYTF. The chain has TRBV28 and TRBJ1-2, with 8 bases fitting TRBD1. J gave up 8 bases and V 5 bases, and 7 bases lay outside the gene matches. The CDR3 has 13 amino acids. CDR1 is MDHEN and CDR2 is SYDVKM in the germline V gene.